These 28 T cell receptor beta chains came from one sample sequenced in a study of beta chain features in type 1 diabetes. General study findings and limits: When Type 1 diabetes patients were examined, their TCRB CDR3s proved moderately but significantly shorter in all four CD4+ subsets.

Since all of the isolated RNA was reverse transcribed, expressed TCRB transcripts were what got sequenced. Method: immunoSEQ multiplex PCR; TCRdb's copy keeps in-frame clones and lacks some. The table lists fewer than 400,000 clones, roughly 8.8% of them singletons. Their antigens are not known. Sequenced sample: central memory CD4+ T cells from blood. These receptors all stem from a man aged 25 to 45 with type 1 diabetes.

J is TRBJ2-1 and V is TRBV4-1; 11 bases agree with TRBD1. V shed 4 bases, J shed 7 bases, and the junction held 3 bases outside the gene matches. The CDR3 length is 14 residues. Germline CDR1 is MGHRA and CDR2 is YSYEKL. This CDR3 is CASSPGDRGNEQFF. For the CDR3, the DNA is TGCGCCAGCAGCCCGGGGGACAGGGGGAATGAGCAGTTCTTC.

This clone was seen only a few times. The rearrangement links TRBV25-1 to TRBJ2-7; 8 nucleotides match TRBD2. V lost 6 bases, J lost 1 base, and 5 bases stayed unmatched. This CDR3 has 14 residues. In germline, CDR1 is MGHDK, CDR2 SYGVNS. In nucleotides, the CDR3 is TGTGCCAGCAGCGTGTCGGGGGGGTCCTACGAGCAGTACTTC. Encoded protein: CASSVSGGSYEQYF.

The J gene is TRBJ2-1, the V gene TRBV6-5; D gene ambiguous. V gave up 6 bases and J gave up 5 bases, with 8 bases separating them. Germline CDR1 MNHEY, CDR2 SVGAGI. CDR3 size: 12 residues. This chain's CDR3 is CASSNTDNEQFF. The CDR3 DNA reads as TGTGCCAGCAGCAATACAGACAATGAGCAGTTCTTC.

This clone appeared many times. CDR3 sequence: CASSRRGVEKETQYF. CDR3 bases: TGTGCCAGCAGCCGTCGGGGGGTAGAGAAAGAGACCCAGTACTTC. The chain carries TRBV7-9 and TRBJ2-5; TRBD2 matches 7 bases. CDR1 is SEHNR, CDR2 FQNEAQ, per germline (reference sequence). V dropped 5 bases and J dropped 3; count of bases not matched to a gene: 9. The CDR3 length is 15 residues.

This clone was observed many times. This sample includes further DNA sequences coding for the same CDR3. The CDR3 reads CASSHPGQGEKLFF. In DNA, the CDR3 is TGTGCCAGCAGTCACCCGGGACAGGGTGAAAAACTGTTTTTT. V usage is TRBV27 and J usage is TRBJ1-4, with TRBD1 matching 9 bases. This CDR3 contains 14 residues. The J segment lost 7 bases and the V segment lost 5 bases, leaving 5 bases of the junction unmatched. Germline V lookup: CDR1 MNHEY, CDR2 SMNVEV (reference sequence). Variable domain in full (rest from reference TRBV27 and TRBJ1-4): EAQVTQNPRYLITVTGKKLTVTCSQNMNHEYMSWYRQDPGLGLRQIYYSMNVEVTDKGDVPEGYKVSRKEKRNFPLILESPSPNQTSLYFCASSHPGQGEKLFFGSGTQLSVL.

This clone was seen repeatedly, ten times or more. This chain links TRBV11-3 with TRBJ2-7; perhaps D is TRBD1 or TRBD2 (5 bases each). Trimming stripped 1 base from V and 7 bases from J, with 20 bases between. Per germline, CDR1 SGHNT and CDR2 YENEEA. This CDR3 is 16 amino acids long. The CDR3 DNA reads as TGTGCCAGCAGCTTAGGGGTCGGGACGGACTCGCGAGAGCAGTACTTC. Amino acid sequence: CASSLGVGTDSREQYF.

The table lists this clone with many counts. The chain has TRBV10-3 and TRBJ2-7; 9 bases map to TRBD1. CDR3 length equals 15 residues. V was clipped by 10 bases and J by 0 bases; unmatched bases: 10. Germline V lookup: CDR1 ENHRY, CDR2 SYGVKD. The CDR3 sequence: CATTWGDRVSYEQYF. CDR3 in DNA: TGTGCCACCACTTGGGGGGACAGGGTCTCCTACGAGCAGTACTTC.

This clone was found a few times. CDR3 in DNA: TGTGCCTGGAGTGTATCGCGGGTGGTAGGCACCGGGGAGCTGTTTTTT. The encoded protein is CAWSVSRVVGTGELFF. The chain is built from TRBV30 and TRBJ2-2; possibly TRBD2 for D (5 bases). Germline CDR1 GTSNPN, CDR2 SVGIG (reference sequence). This CDR3 comprises 16 residues. V dropped 0 bases and J dropped 4 bases, with 15 bases sitting between them.

The CDR3, as DNA: TGTGCCAGCAGCTTAGGTCGGGACAACGAGCAGTACTTC. This sequence encodes CASSLGRDNEQYF. The V gene is TRBV7-9, the J gene TRBJ2-5, with D tentatively TRBD1 (6 bases). The J call is uncertain, as TRBJ2-7 better fits the DNA end. Germline V gene data show CDR1 as SEHNR and CDR2 as FQNEAQ (reference sequence). The CDR3 spans 13 residues.

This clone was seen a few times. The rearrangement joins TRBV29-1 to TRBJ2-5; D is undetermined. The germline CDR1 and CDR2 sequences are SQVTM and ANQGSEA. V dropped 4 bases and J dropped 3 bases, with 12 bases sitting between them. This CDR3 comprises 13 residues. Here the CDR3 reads CSVVRIGEETQYF. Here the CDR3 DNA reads TGCAGCGTTGTCCGTATAGGCGAAGAGACCCAGTACTTC.

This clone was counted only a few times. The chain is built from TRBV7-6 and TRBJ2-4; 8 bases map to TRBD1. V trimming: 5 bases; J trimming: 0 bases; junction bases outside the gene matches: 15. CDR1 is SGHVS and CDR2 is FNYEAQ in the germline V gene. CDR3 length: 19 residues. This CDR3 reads CASSLNSGTGFLAKNIQYF. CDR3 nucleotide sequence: TGTGCCAGCAGCCTAAATTCCGGGACAGGATTCCTAGCCAAAAACATTCAGTACTTC. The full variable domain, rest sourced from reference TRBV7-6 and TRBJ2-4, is GAGVSQSPRYKVTKRGQDVALRCDPISGHVSLYWYRQALGQGPEFLTYFNYEAQQDKSGLPNDRFSAERPEGSISTLTIQRTEQRDSAMYRCASSLNSGTGFLAKNIQYFGAGTRLSVL.

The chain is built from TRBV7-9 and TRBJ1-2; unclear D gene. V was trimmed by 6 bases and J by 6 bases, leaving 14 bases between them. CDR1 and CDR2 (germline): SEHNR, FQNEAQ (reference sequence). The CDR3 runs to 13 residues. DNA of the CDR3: TGTGCCAGCAGTCAAAACGATGGGAATGGCTACACCTTC. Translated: CASSQNDGNGYTF.

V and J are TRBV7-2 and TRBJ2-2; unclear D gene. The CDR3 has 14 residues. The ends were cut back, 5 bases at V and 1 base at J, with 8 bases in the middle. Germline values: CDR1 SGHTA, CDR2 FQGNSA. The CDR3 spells CASSHRRNTGELFF. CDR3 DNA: TGTGCCAGCAGCCATCGACGGAACACCGGGGAGCTGTTTTTT.

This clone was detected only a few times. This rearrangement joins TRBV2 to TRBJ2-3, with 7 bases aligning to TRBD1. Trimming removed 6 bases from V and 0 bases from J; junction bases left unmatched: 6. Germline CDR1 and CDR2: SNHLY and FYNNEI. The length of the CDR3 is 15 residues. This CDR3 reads CASRADRRSTDTQYF. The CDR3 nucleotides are TGTGCCAGCAGAGCGGACAGGAGAAGCACAGATACGCAGTATTTT.

The CDR3 coding sequence is TGTGCCAGCAGCCCCAGGGGCCCCTTCGAGCAGTACTTC. Translating it yields CASSPRGPFEQYF. The V gene is TRBV7-9, the J gene TRBJ2-7; the D gene is possibly TRBD1 (6 bases). The CDR3 runs to 13 residues. Germline V gives CDR1 SEHNR, CDR2 FQNEAQ (reference sequence). Trimming stripped 5 bases from V and 6 bases from J, with 14 bases between.

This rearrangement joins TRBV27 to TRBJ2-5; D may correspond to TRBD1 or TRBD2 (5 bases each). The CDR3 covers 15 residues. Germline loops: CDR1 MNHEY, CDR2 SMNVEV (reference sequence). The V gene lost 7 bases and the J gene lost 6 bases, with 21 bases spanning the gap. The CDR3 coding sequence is TGTGCCAGCATCCCAAGTTGGGGACGCGGGCAGACCCAGTACTTC. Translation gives CASIPSWGRGQTQYF.

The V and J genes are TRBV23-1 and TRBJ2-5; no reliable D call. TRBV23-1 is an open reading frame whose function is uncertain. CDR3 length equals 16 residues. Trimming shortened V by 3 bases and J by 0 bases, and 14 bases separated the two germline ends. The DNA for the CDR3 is TGCGCCAGCAGTCACCCGTCCCGGCCGTACCAAGAGACCCAGTACTTC. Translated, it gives CASSHPSRPYQETQYF.

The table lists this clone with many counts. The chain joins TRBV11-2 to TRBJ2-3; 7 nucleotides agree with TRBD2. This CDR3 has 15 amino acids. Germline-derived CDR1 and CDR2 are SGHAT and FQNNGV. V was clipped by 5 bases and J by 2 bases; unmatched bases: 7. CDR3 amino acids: CASSRSSGITDTQYF. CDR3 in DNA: TGTGCCAGCAGCCGGTCTAGCGGTATCACAGATACGCAGTATTTT.

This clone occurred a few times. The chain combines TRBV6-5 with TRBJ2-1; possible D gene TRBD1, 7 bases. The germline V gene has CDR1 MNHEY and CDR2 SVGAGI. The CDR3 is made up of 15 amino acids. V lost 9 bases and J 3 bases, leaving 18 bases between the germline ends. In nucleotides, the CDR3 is TGTGCCAGTTCTGGAGGGACAGCATTCTACAATGAGCAGTTCTTC. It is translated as CASSGGTAFYNEQFF.

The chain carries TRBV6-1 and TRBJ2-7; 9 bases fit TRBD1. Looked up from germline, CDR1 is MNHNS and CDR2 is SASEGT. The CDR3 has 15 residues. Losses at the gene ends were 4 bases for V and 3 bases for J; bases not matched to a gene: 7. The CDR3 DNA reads TGTGCCAGCAGTGTGGGGACAGGGCCAGACTACGAGCAGTACTTC. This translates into CASSVGTGPDYEQYF.

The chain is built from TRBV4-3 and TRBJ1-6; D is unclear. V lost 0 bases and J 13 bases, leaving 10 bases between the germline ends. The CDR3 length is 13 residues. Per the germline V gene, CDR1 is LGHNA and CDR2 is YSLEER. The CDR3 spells CASSQDGYTPLHF. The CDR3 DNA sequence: TGCGCCAGCAGCCAAGACGGGTACACGCCCCTCCACTTT.

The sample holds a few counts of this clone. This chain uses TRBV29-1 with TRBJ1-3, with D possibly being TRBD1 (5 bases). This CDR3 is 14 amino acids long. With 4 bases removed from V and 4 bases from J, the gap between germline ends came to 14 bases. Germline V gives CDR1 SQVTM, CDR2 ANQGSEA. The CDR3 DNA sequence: TGCAGCGTTGGGGGCGAATTGCGAGGAAACACCATATATTTT. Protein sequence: CSVGGELRGNTIYF.

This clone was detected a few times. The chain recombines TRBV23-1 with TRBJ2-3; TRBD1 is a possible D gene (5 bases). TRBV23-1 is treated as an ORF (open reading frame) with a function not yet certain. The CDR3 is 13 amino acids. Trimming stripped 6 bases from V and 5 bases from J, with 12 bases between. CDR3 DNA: TGCGCCAGCAGCCAAAGCAGGGTAGATACGCAGTATTTT. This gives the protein CASSQSRVDTQYF.

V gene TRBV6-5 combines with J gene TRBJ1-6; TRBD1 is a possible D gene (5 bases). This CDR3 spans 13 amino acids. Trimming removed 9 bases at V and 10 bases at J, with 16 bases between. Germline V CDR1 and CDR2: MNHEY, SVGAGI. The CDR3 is CASRPGTWSPLHF. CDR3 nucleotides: TGTGCCAGTAGGCCCGGGACCTGGTCACCCCTCCACTTT.

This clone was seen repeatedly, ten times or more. The chain's CDR3 is CASSTDRGSHGYTF. The CDR3 nucleotides are TGTGCCAGCAGCACGGACAGGGGGTCACATGGCTACACCTTC. This chain joins TRBV7-2 and TRBJ1-2; 10 nucleotides agree with TRBD1. This CDR3 has 14 residues. The germline V gene has CDR1 SGHTA and CDR2 FQGNSA. Unmatched junction bases numbered 6, after V lost 5 bases and J lost 6 bases.

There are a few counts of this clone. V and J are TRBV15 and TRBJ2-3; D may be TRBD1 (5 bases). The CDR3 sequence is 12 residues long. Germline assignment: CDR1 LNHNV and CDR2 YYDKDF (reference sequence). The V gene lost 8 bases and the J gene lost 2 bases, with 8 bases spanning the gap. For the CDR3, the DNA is TGTGCCACCGGACACCTCACAGATACGCAGTATTTT. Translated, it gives CATGHLTDTQYF.

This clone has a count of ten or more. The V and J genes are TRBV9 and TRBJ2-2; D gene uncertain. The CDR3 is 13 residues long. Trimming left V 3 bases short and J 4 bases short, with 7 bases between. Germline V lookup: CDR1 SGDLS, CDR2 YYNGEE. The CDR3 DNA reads TGTGCCAGCAGCGCCGGGTTCACCGGGGAGCTGTTTTTT. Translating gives CASSAGFTGELFF.

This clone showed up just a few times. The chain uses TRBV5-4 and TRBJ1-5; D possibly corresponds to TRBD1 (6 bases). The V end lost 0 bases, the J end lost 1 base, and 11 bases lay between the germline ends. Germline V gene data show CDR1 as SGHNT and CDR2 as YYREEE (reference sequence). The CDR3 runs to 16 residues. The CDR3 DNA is TGTGCCAGCAGCTTGGAACCGGGACACAGCAATCAGCCCCAGCATTTT. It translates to CASSLEPGHSNQPQHF.